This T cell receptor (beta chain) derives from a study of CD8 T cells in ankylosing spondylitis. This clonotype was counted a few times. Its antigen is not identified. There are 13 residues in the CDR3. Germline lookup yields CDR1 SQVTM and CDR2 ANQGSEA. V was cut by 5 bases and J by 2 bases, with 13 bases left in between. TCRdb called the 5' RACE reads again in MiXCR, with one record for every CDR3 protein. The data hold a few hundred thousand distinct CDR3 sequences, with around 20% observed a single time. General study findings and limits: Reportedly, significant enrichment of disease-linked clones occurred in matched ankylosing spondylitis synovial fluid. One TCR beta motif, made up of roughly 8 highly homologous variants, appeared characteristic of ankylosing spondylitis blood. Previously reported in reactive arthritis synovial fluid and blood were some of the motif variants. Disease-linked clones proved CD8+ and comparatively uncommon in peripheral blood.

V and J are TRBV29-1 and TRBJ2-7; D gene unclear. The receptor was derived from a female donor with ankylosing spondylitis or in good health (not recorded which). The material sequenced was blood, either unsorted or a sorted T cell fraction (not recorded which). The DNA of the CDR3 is TGCAGCGTTTTATTGGGCGGTCCCTACGAGCAGTACTTC. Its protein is CSVLLGGPYEQYF.